This T cell receptor beta chain stems from a study of graft-versus-host responses after intestinal transplantation. Generated by immunoSEQ multiplex PCR, the TCRdb table keeps only in-frame clones and is missing some. The table includes some 70,000 clones, around nine tenths detected once. General study results and limits: Investigators detected GvH clones in recipient marrow, with some emerging earlier in ileum or blood.

About this clone itself: Its antigen is not identified.

The source material was unstimulated CD8+ T cells sorted from spleen or lymph node cells, sampled before transplant. This TCR was recovered from a human donor who was the organ donor for an intestinal transplant.

The CDR3 is CASSLSEGRLHF. The CDR3 nucleotides read TGTGCCAGCAGTTTATCGGAAGGGCGCCTCCACTTT. The genes are TRBV27 and TRBJ1-6; no clear D. The CDR3 length is 12 residues. CDR1 and CDR2 (germline): MNHEY, SMNVEV (reference sequence). Trimming left V 0 bases short and J 15 bases short, with 9 bases between.